These 23 T cell receptor beta chains came from one sample sequenced in a study of OX40 agonist ivuxolimab in advanced cancers. The data were produced by immunoSEQ multiplex PCR, yet TCRdb's version contains in-frame clones alone and is incomplete. The data show approximately 7,000 clones, around 85% seen once. Sequences were derived from CD4+ or CD8+ T cells sorted from blood, sampled in a trial of the OX40 agonist ivuxolimab. The receptors here all came from an adult with an advanced solid tumor such as melanoma, head and neck, liver or kidney cancer.

The chain recombines TRBV4-2 with TRBJ2-1; 11 nucleotides line up with TRBD2. There are 16 residues in the CDR3. J gave up 2 bases and V 0 bases, and 0 bases lay outside the gene matches. Germline values: CDR1 LGHNA, CDR2 YNFKEQ. This CDR3 is CASSQDSGGAYNEQFF. In DNA, the CDR3 is TGTGCCAGCAGCCAAGATAGCGGGGGGGCCTACAATGAGCAGTTCTTC.

This clone was seen just once. This chain connects TRBV2 to TRBJ1-2; unclear D gene. Trimming pared 2 bases from V and 6 bases from J, leaving 7 bases between. The length of the CDR3 is 12 residues. Germline V gene sequence: CDR1 SNHLY, CDR2 FYNNEI. CDR3 sequence: CASSERRDGYTF. The CDR3, as DNA: TGTGCCAGCAGTGAACGGCGGGATGGCTACACCTTC.

The chain is built from TRBV9 and TRBJ2-1; D is unresolved. Germline lookup yields CDR1 SGDLS and CDR2 YYNGEE. Trimming pared 1 base from V and 1 base from J, leaving 0 bases between. The length of the CDR3 is 12 residues. CDR3 residues: CASSVSYNEQFF. CDR3 bases: TGTGCCAGCAGCGTATCCTACAATGAGCAGTTCTTC.

The rearrangement joins TRBV4-1 to TRBJ2-2; D gene ambiguous. The CDR3 sequence is 12 residues long. The germline V gene encodes CDR1 MGHRA and CDR2 YSYEKL. V gave up 8 bases and J gave up 5 bases, with 9 bases separating them. The CDR3 DNA reads as TGCGCCAGCGCTCCCCGAACCGGGGAGCTGTTTTTT. Translating gives CASAPRTGELFF.

This clone has just a few counts. The J gene is TRBJ2-2, the V gene TRBV27; D call uncertain. Trimming shortened V by 3 bases and J by 6 bases, and 11 bases separated the two germline ends. This CDR3 is 14 amino acids long. The germline V gene encodes CDR1 MNHEY and CDR2 SMNVEV (reference sequence). CDR3 in DNA: TGTGCCAGCAGTTTTTCATCCGTGTCCGGGGAGCTGTTTTTT. Amino acids: CASSFSSVSGELFF.

The V and J genes are TRBV6-1 and TRBJ2-7, with D unresolved. The ends were cut back, 1 base at V and 6 bases at J, with 13 bases in the middle. The germline V gene has CDR1 MNHNS and CDR2 SASEGT. The CDR3 has 14 residues. The CDR3 sequence: CASSEGVFDLEQYF. The CDR3 bases are TGTGCCAGCAGTGAAGGGGTTTTTGATCTCGAGCAGTACTTC.

The V gene is TRBV6-4, the J gene TRBJ2-5; 7 nucleotides align to TRBD2. CDR1 is MRHNA, CDR2 SNTAGT, per germline. With 7 bases clipped from V and 7 bases from J, the junction kept 3 bases outside the gene matches. This CDR3 spans 11 amino acids. CDR3 sequence (DNA): TGTGCCAGCACTTGGGGGGGGACCCAGTACTTC. Protein: CASTWGGTQYF.

This chain joins TRBV27 and TRBJ2-7, with D perhaps TRBD2 (5 bases). Trimming pared 3 bases from V and 2 bases from J, leaving 8 bases between. CDR1 is MNHEY, CDR2 SMNVEV, per germline (reference sequence). The CDR3 runs to 13 residues. The CDR3, as DNA: TGTGCCAGCAGTTTCGGGGTCGCCTACGAGCAGTACTTC. Translation gives CASSFGVAYEQYF.

With regard to this clone: This CDR3 is also generated by other DNA sequences in the sample. The J gene is TRBJ2-7, the V gene TRBV5-1; TRBD2 matches at 7 bases. Germline CDR1 SGHRS, CDR2 YFSETQ. There are 16 residues in the CDR3. V shed 5 bases and J 1 base; nucleotides not matched to a gene: 12. The CDR3 DNA reads TGCGCCAGCAGGGCCGGCGGGGGTGATACATCCTACGAGCAGTACTTC. Protein product: CASRAGGGDTSYEQYF.

The V and J genes are TRBV6-5 and TRBJ2-2, with 8 nucleotides matching TRBD1. This CDR3 is built from 15 residues. The germline V gene encodes CDR1 MNHEY and CDR2 SVGAGI. Trimming took 4 bases from V and 5 from J; bases not matched to a gene: 6. The CDR3 reads CASSWATGETGELFF. In nucleotides, the CDR3 is TGTGCCAGCAGTTGGGCGACAGGGGAAACCGGGGAGCTGTTTTTT.

This clone was seen a single time. This sequence joins TRBV10-3 and TRBJ2-5; the D gene is possibly TRBD2 (6 bases). The CDR3 runs 16 residues. Germline CDR1 reads ENHRY; CDR2 reads SYGVKD. The V and J ends lost 3 bases and 3 bases respectively, with 17 bases between them. CDR3 protein: CAISDPGRGYEETQYF. The DNA of the CDR3 is TGTGCCATCAGTGACCCGGGTCGGGGGTACGAAGAGACCCAGTACTTC.

The rearrangement links TRBV9 to TRBJ1-1; D remains unclear. The length of the CDR3 is 13 residues. The germline V gene encodes CDR1 SGDLS and CDR2 YYNGEE. The V end was cut by 0 bases, the J end by 4 bases, with 7 bases between. CDR3 bases: TGTGCCAGCAGCGTAGAGCGGGGCACTGAAGCTTTCTTT. Translated, it gives CASSVERGTEAFF.

This clone occurred a few times. The chain has TRBV19 and TRBJ1-1, with D maybe TRBD1 (6 bases). The CDR3 consists of 16 residues. V was shortened by 7 bases and J by 1 base, with 19 bases between the two germline ends. Germline V gene lookup returns CDR1 LNHDA and CDR2 SQIVND (reference sequence). The CDR3 is CASIGGFREKNTEAFF. The CDR3 DNA reads as TGTGCCAGTATAGGGGGATTCAGGGAAAAGAACACTGAAGCTTTCTTT.

The DNA for the CDR3 is TGTGCCAGCAGCTCAGACTGGGGGCCTTCCTACAATGAGCAGTTCTTC. Its protein is CASSSDWGPSYNEQFF. V is TRBV7-2 and J is TRBJ2-1; weak D call: TRBD1 (6 bases). The CDR3 has 16 residues. CDR1 and CDR2 from the germline V gene are SGHTA and FQGNSA. The germline V and J ends were trimmed by 4 bases and 1 base, with 14 bases remaining between them.

This clone was recorded a few times. The chain carries TRBV19 and TRBJ1-4, with 7 bases fitting TRBD1. CDR1 and CDR2 from the germline V gene are LNHDA and SQIVND (reference sequence). The CDR3 is made up of 14 amino acids. V gave up 3 bases and J gave up 6 bases; unmatched junction bases: 4. CDR3 nucleotide sequence: TGTGCCAGTAGTATCGGGACAGAATATGAAAAACTGTTTTTT. It codes for CASSIGTEYEKLFF.

The rearrangement uses TRBV30 and TRBJ2-7; a weak D match, TRBD1 (8 bases). The CDR3 is 11 residues long. Germline CDR1 reads GTSNPN; CDR2 reads SVGIG (reference sequence). Deletions cut 7 bases from V and 7 bases from J, with 14 bases between. The CDR3 nucleotides are TGTGCCTTCGGACAGGGAGGGGAGCAGTACTTC. Its protein is CAFGQGGEQYF.

The sample holds a few counts of this clone. The chain employs TRBV7-6 and TRBJ1-2; no definite D call. The CDR3 covers 17 residues. Germline values: CDR1 SGHVS, CDR2 FNYEAQ. The ends were cut back, 5 bases at V and 5 bases at J, with 24 bases in the middle. The CDR3 reads CASSPSALGPDPYGYTF. CDR3 coding DNA: TGTGCCAGCAGCCCGTCGGCTCTAGGGCCCGACCCTTATGGCTACACCTTC. Complete variable domain (other parts from reference TRBV7-6 and TRBJ1-2): GAGVSQSPRYKVTKRGQDVALRCDPISGHVSLYWYRQALGQGPEFLTYFNYEAQQDKSGLPNDRFSAERPEGSISTLTIQRTEQRDSAMYRCASSPSALGPDPYGYTFGSGTRLTVV.

This sequence joins TRBV5-5 and TRBJ2-7; D is undetermined. Germline values: CDR1 SGHKS, CDR2 YYEKEE (reference sequence). The CDR3 spans 15 residues. Trimming took 4 bases from V and 3 from J, leaving 17 bases between them. The CDR3 region has the DNA TGTGCCAGCAGCCCGGCGACGGCAGCACTCTACGAGCAGTACTTC. It codes for CASSPATAALYEQYF.

The chain has TRBV27 and TRBJ1-2; 7 bases are a match to TRBD1. There are 15 residues in the CDR3. V shed 3 bases, J shed 2 bases, and the junction held 6 bases outside the gene matches. From germline, CDR1 is MNHEY and CDR2 SMNVEV (reference sequence). CDR3 residues: CASSFKGAQNYGYTF. Written as DNA, the CDR3 is TGTGCCAGCAGTTTTAAGGGGGCGCAGAACTATGGCTACACCTTC.

In this sample, this clone turned up a few times. The CDR3 bases are TGTGCCAGCAGCCAGGATCCCGGGACAGGGCAGGAGACCCAGTACTTC. Protein sequence: CASSQDPGTGQETQYF. The genes are TRBV4-2 and TRBJ2-5, with 9 bases fitting TRBD1. Unmatched junction bases numbered 10, after V lost 3 bases and J lost 5 bases. Germline CDR1 LGHNA, CDR2 YNFKEQ. There are 16 residues in the CDR3.

The V call is TRBV5-1, the J call TRBJ1-5; D is possibly TRBD1 (6 bases). CDR3 length: 16 residues. Germline lookup yields CDR1 SGHRS and CDR2 YFSETQ. Trimming left V 0 bases short and J 2 bases short, with 12 bases between. The CDR3 bases are TGCGCCAGCAGCTTGGCCGGGGGGGCACGCAATCAGCCCCAGCATTTT. Translated, it gives CASSLAGGARNQPQHF.

The chain uses TRBV4-1 and TRBJ1-1, with 7 bases aligning to TRBD1. CDR3 length: 15 amino acids. The germline CDR1 and CDR2 sequences are MGHRA and YSYEKL. The junction had 12 bases not matched to a gene; V was cut back by 0 bases and J by 11 bases. CDR3 sequence: CASSQEGTGAIGAFF. CDR3 DNA: TGCGCCAGCAGCCAAGAGGGAACAGGGGCTATCGGGGCTTTCTTT.

V and J are TRBV12-5 and TRBJ2-7, with 8 bases matching TRBD1. This CDR3 region has 15 residues. Germline V gives CDR1 LGHNT, CDR2 FRNRAP. The trim removed 6 bases at V and 5 bases at J, leaving 12 bases unmatched. This chain's CDR3 is CASGKPGTGRHEQYF. CDR3 nucleotides: TGTGCTAGTGGCAAGCCCGGGACAGGAAGGCACGAGCAGTACTTC.